Listed below are T cell receptor beta chains from one sample, sequenced in a study of persistence of HIV-infected CD4 T cells. The repertoire was sequenced with immunoSEQ multiplex PCR; TCRdb's copy has only in-frame clones and lacks some. The sample consists of over 60,000 clones, less than 85% of them appearing once. No antigen has been identified for these receptors. Sequencing was performed on CD4+ T cells sorted from PBMCs after roughly 19-hour stimulation, taken from a patient who received antiretroviral therapy. Source of these receptors: an adult man with HIV who was CMV-seropositive. The CDR3 runs from the conserved cysteine through the conserved F or W. The order of the fields is CDR3 protein, CDR3 DNA, clone size, V gene, D gene, J gene. The D gene is left open where the match is weak. A row's size may be missing; if present it is once, few, many or a size class.

CDR3: CASSLYPFSYNSPLHF
DNA: TGTGCCAGCAGTTTATACCCCTTCTCCTATAATTCACCCCTCCACTTT
size: -
V: TRBV27
D: -
J: TRBJ1-6

CDR3: CASSLGDQPQHF
DNA: TGTGCCAGCAGCTTGGGGGATCAGCCCCAGCATTTT
size: -
V: TRBV5-6
D: -
J: TRBJ1-5

CDR3: CASSSGVRPNYGYTF
DNA: TGTGCCAGCAGTTCGGGGGTTCGGCCTAACTATGGCTACACCTTC
size: -
V: TRBV27
D: -
J: TRBJ1-2

CDR3: CASSEAQGAGTPLHF
DNA: TGTGCCAGCAGCGAAGCCCAGGGAGCCGGGACACCCCTCCACTTT
size: -
V: TRBV3-1/TRBV3-2
D: -
J: TRBJ1-6

CDR3: CASSLSPQPQHF
DNA: TGTGCCAGCAGTTTAAGCCCGCAGCCCCAGCATTTT
size: -
V: TRBV12-3/TRBV12-4
D: -
J: TRBJ1-5

CDR3: CSASASDRGGFNEQFF
DNA: TGCAGTGCTAGTGCGAGCGACAGGGGTGGTTTCAATGAGCAGTTCTTC
size: -
V: TRBV20-1
D: TRBD1
J: TRBJ2-1

CDR3: CASSLDQDYGYTF
DNA: TGTGCCAGCAGCCTGGATCAGGACTATGGCTACACCTTC
size: few
V: TRBV6-5
D: -
J: TRBJ1-2

CDR3: CASNSGRASGNTIYF
DNA: TGTGCCAGCAACTCCGGAAGGGCCTCCGGAAACACCATATATTTT
size: -
V: TRBV2
D: -
J: TRBJ1-3

CDR3: CASSYRTGGLSNQPQHF
DNA: TGTGCCAGCAGTTATAGGACAGGGGGACTTAGCAATCAGCCCCAGCATTTT
size: -
V: TRBV7-8
D: TRBD1
J: TRBJ1-5

CDR3: CASSKRSLRDRGLDEQFF
DNA: TGTGCCAGCAGCAAAAGGTCCCTCAGGGACAGGGGGCTGGATGAGCAGTTCTTC
size: few
V: TRBV21-1
D: -
J: TRBJ2-1

CDR3: CASSDRGTTEAFF
DNA: TGTGCCAGCTCCGACAGGGGGACCACTGAAGCTTTCTTT
size: -
V: TRBV7-9
D: TRBD1
J: TRBJ1-1

CDR3: CASSESKGRGTTEAFF
DNA: TGCGCCAGCAGTGAGTCGAAGGGAAGGGGGACCACTGAAGCTTTCTTT
size: -
V: TRBV10-1
D: -
J: TRBJ1-1

CDR3: CASSIYQSNQPQHF
DNA: TGTGCCAGTAGTATATATCAGTCTAATCAGCCCCAGCATTTT
size: -
V: TRBV19
D: -
J: TRBJ1-5

CDR3: CASTGTENTGELFF
DNA: TGTGCCAGCACCGGGACAGAGAACACCGGGGAGCTGTTTTTT
size: -
V: TRBV6-6
D: TRBD1
J: TRBJ2-2

CDR3: CASSLVAGTINTGELFF
DNA: TGTGCCAGCAGCTTAGTGGCCGGGACTATTAACACCGGGGAGCTGTTTTTT
size: many
V: TRBV7-9
D: TRBD2
J: TRBJ2-2

CDR3: CASSSQGNTEAFF
DNA: TGTGCCAGCAGCTCCCAGGGTAACACTGAAGCTTTCTTT
size: -
V: TRBV7-9
D: -
J: TRBJ1-1

CDR3: CASSPIRAGGLQSNNEQFF
DNA: TGTGCCAGCAGCCCAATTAGGGCGGGGGGCCTTCAGTCAAACAATGAGCAGTTCTTC
size: -
V: TRBV11-2
D: TRBD2
J: TRBJ2-1

CDR3: CAISERGTEPTDTQYF
DNA: TGTGCCATCAGTGAACGGGGGACAGAGCCCACAGATACGCAGTATTTT
size: -
V: TRBV10-3
D: -
J: TRBJ2-3

CDR3: CASSQGPSYEQYF
DNA: TGTGCCAGCTCACAAGGACCTTCCTACGAGCAGTACTTC
size: -
V: TRBV18
D: -
J: TRBJ2-7

CDR3: CASSSTATSGGANEQFF
DNA: TGCGCCAGCAGCTCCACCGCGACTAGCGGGGGGGCCAATGAGCAGTTCTTC
size: -
V: TRBV4-1
D: TRBD2
J: TRBJ2-1

CDR3: CASSSSTGVFRRYGYTF
DNA: TGCGCCAGCAGCTCCTCGACAGGGGTCTTTAGGAGATATGGCTACACCTTC
size: -
V: TRBV5-1
D: TRBD1
J: TRBJ1-2

CDR3: CASSGGRGQIGYGYTF
DNA: TGTGCCAGTTCGGGGGGCAGGGGGCAGATTGGCTATGGCTACACCTTC
size: once
V: TRBV28
D: TRBD1
J: TRBJ1-2

CDR3: CASSPGLAGGSDTQYF
DNA: TGCGCCAGCAGCCCGGGACTAGCGGGGGGTTCAGATACGCAGTATTTT
size: -
V: TRBV5-1
D: TRBD2
J: TRBJ2-3

CDR3: CASSLLGNTIYF
DNA: TGTGCCAGCAGTTTATTAGGAAACACCATATATTTT
size: -
V: TRBV28
D: -
J: TRBJ1-3

CDR3: CASTFDGRSGANVLTF
DNA: TGTGCCAGCACATTTGACGGCCGCTCTGGGGCCAACGTCCTGACTTTC
size: -
V: TRBV2
D: -
J: TRBJ2-6

CDR3: CASRPGVSYGYTF
DNA: TGTGCCAGCAGGCCAGGAGTCTCTTATGGCTACACCTTC
size: -
V: TRBV6-5
D: -
J: TRBJ1-2

CDR3: CASSLDPPKAYEQYF
DNA: TGCGCCAGCAGCTTGGACCCCCCAAAGGCCTACGAGCAGTACTTC
size: -
V: TRBV5-1
D: -
J: TRBJ2-7

CDR3: CASSLLGSMNTEAFF
DNA: TGTGCCAGCAGTTTATTGGGTAGCATGAACACTGAAGCTTTCTTT
size: -
V: TRBV28
D: -
J: TRBJ1-1

CDR3: CSVRPQMGGVSYEQYF
DNA: TGCAGCGTTCGCCCTCAAATGGGGGGCGTCTCCTACGAGCAGTACTTC
size: -
V: TRBV29-1
D: -
J: TRBJ2-7

CDR3: CASSFRGQDTEAFF
DNA: TGTGCCAGCAGCTTCAGGGGGCAGGACACTGAAGCTTTCTTT
size: -
V: TRBV11-3
D: TRBD1
J: TRBJ1-1

CDR3: CASKDLENTEAFF
DNA: TGTGCCAGCAAAGATCTGGAGAACACTGAAGCTTTCTTT
size: -
V: TRBV6-5
D: -
J: TRBJ1-1

CDR3: CATSDLKGLDTGELFF
DNA: TGTGCCACCAGTGATTTAAAGGGGCTAGACACCGGGGAGCTGTTTTTT
size: -
V: TRBV24-1
D: -
J: TRBJ2-2

CDR3: CASSFLIGELFF
DNA: TGTGCCAGCAGCTTTCTAATCGGGGAGCTGTTTTTT
size: -
V: TRBV5-6
D: -
J: TRBJ2-2

CDR3: CASSLVRAASYGYTF
DNA: TGTGCCAGCAGCTTAGTAAGGGCAGCTTCATATGGCTACACCTTC
size: -
V: TRBV7-2
D: -
J: TRBJ1-2

CDR3: CASSLAAGRSYGYTF
DNA: TGTGCCAGCAGCTTAGCAGCAGGGCGAAGCTATGGCTACACCTTC
size: -
V: TRBV7-9
D: -
J: TRBJ1-2